Below, 17 T cell receptor beta chains from the same sample are listed, as sequenced in a study of vaccination effects on CD4 cells after COVID-19. Sequencing in the ViraFEST assay came after antigen-specific CD4+ T cells had been expanded with viral peptide pools, which were used to stimulate PBMC. At the end of more than 8 days of culture, CD4+ T cells were isolated. Two doses of BNT162b2 or mRNA-1273 vaccine were administered to participants. No cognate antigen is known for these TCRs. Sequenced by immunoSEQ multiplex PCR; TCRdb stores in-frame clones only, minus some. The data contain 35,000 to 45,000 clones, roughly four fifths of them seen just once; the ten biggest clones take up just under 2%. Material: CD4+ T cells from PBMCs cultured with HCoV-NL63 spike peptides, obtained after COVID-19 vaccination. The receptors were gathered from a human donor who received a COVID-19 vaccine. Some clones in this sample may be carry-over from other donors' samples.

The gene calls are TRBV19 and TRBJ1-1, with D possibly matching TRBD1 (5 bases). Germline CDR1 and CDR2: LNHDA and SQIVND (reference sequence). V was pared by 6 bases and J by 2 bases, with 10 bases between. The CDR3 extends over 13 amino acids. CDR3 in amino acids: CASSQTVNTEAFF. CDR3 DNA: TGTGCCAGTAGCCAGACAGTCAACACTGAAGCTTTCTTT. Full variable domain (remainder filled in from reference TRBV19 and TRBJ1-1): DGGITQSPKYLFRKEGQNVTLSCEQNLNHDAMYWYRQDPGQGLRLIYYSQIVNDFQKGDIAEGYSVSREKKESFPLTVTSAQKNPTAFYLCASSQTVNTEAFFGQGTRLTVV.

The chain couples TRBV24-1 to TRBJ2-3, with 10 positions matching TRBD2. With V trimmed by 6 bases and J by 5 bases, 7 bases remained unmatched. The CDR3 totals 15 residues. Per the germline V gene, CDR1 is KGHDR and CDR2 is SFDVKD. In DNA form, the CDR3 reads TGTGCCACCAGTAGCGGGGGGGCCGGGGGAGATACGCAGTATTTT. Amino acid sequence: CATSSGGAGGDTQYF.

The rearrangement uses TRBV6-5 and TRBJ1-1; tentative D call: TRBD1 (5 bases). V lost 6 bases to trimming and J lost 5 bases, with 19 bases between them. This CDR3 is built from 15 residues. Germline V lookup: CDR1 MNHEY, CDR2 SVGAGI. The CDR3 nucleotides are TGTGCCAGCAGACATAACGTCCCAGGGAAAACTGAAGCTTTCTTT. Protein: CASRHNVPGKTEAFF.

The chain recombines TRBV5-1 with TRBJ1-1, with unresolved D. CDR3 size: 13 residues. Between the trimmed V and J ends, which lost 2 bases and 1 base, there was a span of 6 bases. Germline V gives CDR1 SGHRS, CDR2 YFSETQ. The CDR3 sequence is CASSFPPNTEAFF. CDR3 DNA sequence: TGCGCCAGCAGCTTCCCCCCGAACACTGAAGCTTTCTTT.

The gene calls are TRBV27 and TRBJ2-7, with D perhaps TRBD1 or TRBD2 (6 bases each). Germline CDR1 MNHEY, CDR2 SMNVEV (reference sequence). The CDR3 is 15 residues long. Trimming shortened V by 2 bases and J by 5 bases, and 16 bases separated the two germline ends. CDR3 DNA sequence: TGTGCCAGCAGTTTAAGGGGGGATCTCGTAAACGAGCAGTACGTC. Its protein product is CASSLRGDLVNEQYV.

This clone has a handful of counts. The chain links TRBV28 to TRBJ1-2; 7 bases align to TRBD1. V was pared by 6 bases and J by 4 bases, with 5 bases of the junction left unmatched. Germline assignment: CDR1 MDHEN and CDR2 SYDVKM. The CDR3 covers 13 residues. The CDR3 region has the DNA TGTGCCAGCAGACCTGGGACAGCCTATGGCTACACCTTC. It is translated as CASRPGTAYGYTF.

This clone occurred once. The rearrangement uses TRBV24-1 and TRBJ1-5, with D hard to call. This CDR3 has 13 amino acids. From germline, CDR1 is KGHDR and CDR2 SFDVKD. Trimming removed 10 bases from V and 4 bases from J, with 13 bases in between. CDR3 sequence reads: CATSASSNQPQHF. CDR3 nucleotide sequence: TGTGCCACGAGCGCGTCTTCTAATCAGCCCCAGCATTTT.

The chain uses TRBV5-1 and TRBJ1-1, with unresolved D. The CDR3 extends over 14 amino acids. The germline V gene has CDR1 SGHRS and CDR2 YFSETQ. The V end was cut by 1 base, the J end by 3 bases, with 10 bases between. The CDR3 DNA sequence: TGCGCCAGCAGCTTGCTCTCAGCTCACACTGAAGCTTTCTTT. Translated: CASSLLSAHTEAFF.

The rearrangement joins TRBV2 to TRBJ2-6, with no clear D. This CDR3 comprises 14 residues. Trimming removed 5 bases at V and 2 bases at J, with 7 bases between. CDR1 is SNHLY, CDR2 FYNNEI, per germline. CDR3 DNA: TGTGCCAGCAGTCCGCGTACTGGGGCCAACGTCCTGACTTTC. Translated: CASSPRTGANVLTF.

This rearrangement joins TRBV11-3 to TRBJ2-3; D not certain. CDR1 and CDR2 from the germline V gene are SGHNT and YENEEA. The ends were cut back, 2 bases at V and 1 base at J, with 10 bases in the middle. This CDR3 comprises 15 residues. Here the CDR3 reads CASSLSTQRTDTQYF. In DNA form, the CDR3 reads TGTGCCAGCAGCTTATCGACACAGCGCACAGATACGCAGTATTTT.

This sequence joins TRBV7-3 and TRBJ2-2; weak D call: TRBD1 (7 bases). In germline, CDR1 is SGHTA, CDR2 FQGTGA. The V end lost 5 bases, the J end lost 7 bases, and 17 bases lay between the germline ends. This CDR3 comprises 15 residues. This chain's CDR3 is CASSPRAGGIGELFF. CDR3 sequence (DNA): TGTGCCAGCAGCCCCCGGGCAGGGGGGATCGGGGAGCTGTTTTTT.

This chain joins TRBV5-1 and TRBJ1-2; TRBD1 agrees at 8 bases. CDR1 and CDR2 (germline): SGHRS, YFSETQ. The CDR3 is 14 amino acids. V gave up 2 bases and J gave up 4 bases; unmatched junction bases: 4. CDR3: CASSLLDRAYGYTF. The CDR3, as DNA: TGCGCCAGCAGCTTATTGGACAGGGCCTATGGCTACACCTTC.

The chain links TRBV5-1 to TRBJ2-3, with a possible D match to TRBD2 (5 bases). V lost 3 bases to trimming and J lost 3 bases, with 11 bases between them. This CDR3 has 14 amino acids. Looked up from germline, CDR1 is SGHRS and CDR2 is YFSETQ. CDR3 sequence (DNA): TGCGCCAGCAGCTCCGGGAACCCTACAGATACGCAGTATTTT. Its translation is CASSSGNPTDTQYF.

A few counts support this clone. The chain couples TRBV5-6 to TRBJ1-4; D is ambiguous. Trimming left V 1 base short and J 5 bases short, with 9 bases between. Germline V gene sequence: CDR1 SGHDT, CDR2 YYEEEE. The CDR3 spans 14 residues. In nucleotides, the CDR3 is TGTGCCAGCAGCTTGTGGGGAGAGAATGAAAAACTGTTTTTT. Translated: CASSLWGENEKLFF.

V usage is TRBV5-1 and J usage is TRBJ2-5, with 13 bases that match TRBD2. The CDR3 contains 16 residues. In germline, CDR1 is SGHRS, CDR2 YFSETQ. V lost 4 bases, J lost 4 bases, and 7 bases stayed unmatched. CDR3 sequence: CASSPPGLAGPETQYF. The CDR3 DNA follows: TGCGCCAGCAGCCCCCCGGGACTAGCGGGGCCAGAGACCCAGTACTTC.

This clone was seen only once. The genes are TRBV9 and TRBJ2-5; D is possibly TRBD1 or TRBD2 (6 bases each). CDR3 size: 14 residues. Germline CDR1 is SGDLS and CDR2 is YYNGEE. Trimming pared 2 bases from V and 2 bases from J, leaving 10 bases between. The CDR3 region is CASSVGGTQETQYF. The CDR3 nucleotides are TGTGCCAGCAGCGTGGGCGGGACACAAGAGACCCAGTACTTC.

J is TRBJ1-5 and V is TRBV6-2 or TRBV6-3; a weak D match, TRBD1 (5 bases). The CDR3 loop spans 14 amino acids. Germline V gene lookup returns CDR1 MNHEY and CDR2 SVGEGT. Deletions cut 5 bases from V and 7 bases from J, with 15 bases between. The CDR3 is CASSTRGVLQPQHF. CDR3 nucleotides: TGTGCCAGCAGTACCCGAGGGGTGTTGCAGCCCCAGCATTTT.